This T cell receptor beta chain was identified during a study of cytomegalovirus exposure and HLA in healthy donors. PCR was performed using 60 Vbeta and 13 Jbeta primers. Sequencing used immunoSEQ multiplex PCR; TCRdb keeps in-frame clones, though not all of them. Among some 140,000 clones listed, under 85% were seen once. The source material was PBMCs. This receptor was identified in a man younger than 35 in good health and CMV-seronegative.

The CDR3 DNA follows: TGTGCCAGCAGAGAGGGGGACAGGGGGTTGAGCTACACCTTC. Its translation is CASREGDRGLSYTF. The rearrangement links TRBV28 to TRBJ1-2; TRBD1 matches 11 bases. The CDR3 is 14 residues long. Germline-derived CDR1 and CDR2 are MDHEN and SYDVKM. J was trimmed by 9 bases and V by 6 bases; bases with no gene match: 9.